This T cell receptor (beta chain) was captured by sequencing in a study of OX40 agonist ivuxolimab in advanced cancers. Study observations and caveats: No antigen was identified for the clonally expanded peripheral T cells. A proportion of nonresponders additionally exhibited low normalized T-cell clonal expansion.

The CDR3 runs 14 residues. Germline CDR1 and CDR2: LNHDA and SQIVND (reference sequence). V dropped 5 bases and J dropped 0 bases, with 8 bases sitting between them. The table came from immunoSEQ multiplex PCR; TCRdb's copy has only in-frame clones and leaves some out. The sample yields some 77,000 clones, around 87% seen once. Concerning this clone itself: Antigen specificity is unknown.

This TCR derives from an adult with an advanced solid tumor such as melanoma, head and neck, liver or kidney cancer. V usage is TRBV19 and J usage is TRBJ1-5; D is unresolved. The starting material was CD4+ or CD8+ T cells sorted from blood, obtained in a trial of the OX40 agonist ivuxolimab. CDR3 nucleotides: TGTGCCAGTAGTTTCGACATTAGCAATCAGCCCCAGCATTTT. Translating it yields CASSFDISNQPQHF.